A selection of T cell receptor beta chains follows, all from one sample in a study of beta chain features in type 1 diabetes. TCRdb's table, derived via immunoSEQ multiplex PCR, lists solely in-frame clones and lacks some. The sample holds under 300,000 clones; approximately 15% are singletons and the top ten take roughly 0.02%. Sequencing used naive CD4+ T cells from blood. These receptors originate from a man aged 25 to 45 with type 1 diabetes. Each CDR3 is given with its conserved first and last residue. D genes are given only for firm matches. The size entry is marked missing in some rows and otherwise reads once, few, many or a size class.

TRBV5-6	TRBJ2-1	-	few	TGTGCCAGCAGCCCCGGGGGCGGGAGATTCGTCAATGAGCAGTTCTTC	CASSPGGGRFVNEQFF
TRBV30	TRBJ1-1	TRBD1	-	TGTGCCTGGAGCCGCGGACAGGGGGTCACTGAAGCTTTCTTT	CAWSRGQGVTEAFF
TRBV11-2	TRBJ1-4	TRBD1	-	TGTGCCAGCAGCCGACAAGGGGGCATCGGTGAAAAACTGTTTTTT	CASSRQGGIGEKLFF
TRBV29-1	TRBJ2-7	TRBD2	few	TGCAGCGTTGATCGGGGGGCCTACGAGCAGTACTTC	CSVDRGAYEQYF
TRBV6-5	TRBJ2-3	-	-	TGTGCCAGCAGTTACGGGGGGACCGGCACAGATACGCAGTATTTT	CASSYGGTGTDTQYF
TRBV4-1	TRBJ1-1	TRBD1	-	TGCGCCAGCAGCCAAGGGACAGGGATGAACACTGAAGCTTTCTTT	CASSQGTGMNTEAFF
TRBV19	TRBJ2-1	-	few	TGTGCCAGTAGCCCCAGAGGCTATGAGCAGTTCTTC	CASSPRGYEQFF
TRBV19	TRBJ2-7	TRBD2	few	TGTGCCAGTAGTATCATAGCGGGAGGGCCTCGCGAGCAGTACTTC	CASSIIAGGPREQYF
TRBV5-1	TRBJ1-1	-	-	TGCGCCAGCAGCTCTTCCTGGCTGAACACTGAAGCTTTCTTT	CASSSSWLNTEAFF
TRBV30	TRBJ1-2	TRBD1	few	TGTGCCTGGAGTGTACCCGGGACAGGGAACGGCTACACCTTC	CAWSVPGTGNGYTF
TRBV30	TRBJ2-7	-	-	TGTGCCTGGAGTGTCGGTTACGAGCAGTACTTC	CAWSVGYEQYF
TRBV7-9	TRBJ1-1	-	few	TGTGCCAGCAGCTTAACCACGGGGAACACTGAAGCTTTCTTT	CASSLTTGNTEAFF
TRBV19	TRBJ1-1	TRBD1	-	TGTGCCAGTATGTCGTGGGACAGGGGCTTGGGGAACACTGAAGCTTTCTTT	CASMSWDRGLGNTEAFF
TRBV6-5	TRBJ2-7	TRBD1	few	TGTGCCAGCAGTACGGGGACAGGGGGCTACGAGCAGTACTTC	CASSTGTGGYEQYF
TRBV7-8	TRBJ2-1	-	few	TGTGCCAGCAGCCTAAAAGTCTCGGGTTACAATGAGCAGTTCTTC	CASSLKVSGYNEQFF
TRBV11-3	TRBJ2-2	-	-	TGTGCCAGCAGCGCGGACTACCCGGGCGGGGAGCTGTTTTTT	CASSADYPGGELFF
TRBV30	TRBJ2-7	TRBD2	few	TGTGCCTGGAGTGCCCCCCGAGCGGGAGCGTCCCGGGAGCAGTACTTC	CAWSAPRAGASREQYF
TRBV18	TRBJ1-2	-	-	TGTGCCAGCTCACCCGGGAACGACTATGGCTACACCTTC	CASSPGNDYGYTF
TRBV30	TRBJ1-1	TRBD1	-	TGTGCCTGGAGTGTAACAGGGGACACTGAAGCTTTCTTT	CAWSVTGDTEAFF
TRBV30	TRBJ1-2	TRBD1	-	TGTGCCTTTGACAGGGTGGATGGCTACACCTTC	CAFDRVDGYTF
TRBV6-5	TRBJ2-5	-	-	TGTGCCAGCAGTTACTCCGTAGCGGCCCAAGAGACCCAGTACTTC	CASSYSVAAQETQYF
TRBV18	TRBJ1-2	-	-	TGTGCCAGCTCACCACCCTCCGGGGACTATGGCTACACCTTC	CASSPPSGDYGYTF
TRBV25-1	TRBJ2-5	TRBD1	-	TGTGCCAGCAGGGGGGCAGGGGGCCAAGAGACCCAGTACTTC	CASRGAGGQETQYF
TRBV5-6	TRBJ2-3	-	few	TGTGCCAGCAGCTTGTCTGACAGGAAAACAGATACGCAGTATTTT	CASSLSDRKTDTQYF
TRBV7-9	TRBJ2-2	-	-	TGTGCCAGCAGCCCCAAGACACTTAACACCGGGGAGCTGTTTTTT	CASSPKTLNTGELFF
TRBV6-1	TRBJ2-5	TRBD2	-	TGTGCCAGCAGTCCGACTAGCGGGAGAGAGACCCAGTACTTC	CASSPTSGRETQYF
TRBV6-5	TRBJ2-2	-	few	TGTGCCAGCAGACCAGCGGGTTCGAACACCGGGGAGCTGTTTTTT	CASRPAGSNTGELFF
TRBV7-9	TRBJ2-1	-	few	TGTGCCAGCAGCTCACTGAAGGGGAATGAGCAGTTCTTC	CASSSLKGNEQFF
TRBV19	TRBJ2-7	-	few	TGTGCCAGTAGTATGGAGGCAACAGGGAAGTCCTACGAGCAGTACTTC	CASSMEATGKSYEQYF
TRBV19	TRBJ1-2	-	few	TGTGCCAGTAGCCGAGGCGGGGTAGAGAATGGCTACACCTTC	CASSRGGVENGYTF
TRBV27	TRBJ2-1	-	few	TGTGCCAGCAACATAGACAGTTTCTCCTACAATGAGCAGTTCTTC	CASNIDSFSYNEQFF
TRBV19	TRBJ2-3	-	few	TGTGCCAGTGGAGGCTACAGCACAGATACGCAGTATTTT	CASGGYSTDTQYF
TRBV4-1	TRBJ1-3	-	few	TGCGCCAGCAGCCCGACACCGTCTGGAAACACCATATATTTT	CASSPTPSGNTIYF
TRBV18	TRBJ2-7	TRBD1	-	TGTGCCAGCTCACTTCGGGACAGGGGCGGCGAGCAGTACTTC	CASSLRDRGGEQYF
TRBV5-1	TRBJ2-3	-	-	TGCGCCAGCAGCCCCGAGTTCGCTACGCAGTATTTT	CASSPEFATQYF
TRBV19	TRBJ2-5	TRBD1	few	TGTGCCAGTAGTCGGGGACAGCAAGAGACCCAGTACTTC	CASSRGQQETQYF
TRBV6-1	TRBJ1-1	TRBD1	-	TGTGCCAGCTCGGAGGGGGCGAACACTGAAGCTTTCTTT	CASSEGANTEAFF
TRBV7-2	TRBJ1-2	TRBD1	few	TGTGCCAGCAGCTTTCGACAGGGGTCGAACTATGGCTACACCTTC	CASSFRQGSNYGYTF
TRBV6-5	TRBJ2-3	TRBD2	-	TGTGCCAGCAGTTTCTCGACTAGCGGGAGACCAGATACGCAGTATTTT	CASSFSTSGRPDTQYF
TRBV7-9	TRBJ2-7	-	few	TGTGCCAGCAGCTCAGCACAGGGTAATTCCTACGAGCAGTACTTC	CASSSAQGNSYEQYF